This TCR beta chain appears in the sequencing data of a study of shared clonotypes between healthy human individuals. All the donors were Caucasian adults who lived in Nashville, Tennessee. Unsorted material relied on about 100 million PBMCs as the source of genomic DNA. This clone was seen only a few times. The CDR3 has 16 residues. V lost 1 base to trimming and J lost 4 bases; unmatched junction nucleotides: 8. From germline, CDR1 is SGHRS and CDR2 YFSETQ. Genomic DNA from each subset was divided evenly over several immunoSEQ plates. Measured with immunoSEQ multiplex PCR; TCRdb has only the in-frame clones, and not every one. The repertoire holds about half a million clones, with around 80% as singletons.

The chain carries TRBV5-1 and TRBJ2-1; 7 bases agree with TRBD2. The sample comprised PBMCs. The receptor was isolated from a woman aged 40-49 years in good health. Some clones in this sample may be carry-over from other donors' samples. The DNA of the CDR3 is TGCGCCAGCAGCTTGCTCGGGACTACTGTATACAATGAGCAGTTCTTC. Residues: CASSLLGTTVYNEQFF.